One and the same sample provided the 14 T cell receptor beta chains below, sequenced in a study of vaccination effects on CD4 cells after COVID-19. No antigen has been identified for these receptors. Profiled with immunoSEQ multiplex PCR; TCRdb holds only in-frame clones, not every one. The sample comprises around 71,000 clones, approximately 70% of which are singletons, and approximately 4.3% rests with the top ten. ViraFEST used viral peptide pools to expand antigen-specific CD4+ T cells before sequencing. Following 10 days of culture, CD4+ T cells were isolated. Recipients of the vaccine had no prior SARS-CoV-2 infection and negative nucleocapsid antibodies. The sample was CD4+ T cells from PBMCs cultured with HCoV-OC43 spike peptides, taken before COVID-19 vaccination. Described subset: HCoV-OC43 spike overlapping peptide pool stimulation. Receptors were obtained from a human donor who received a COVID-19 vaccine.

The chain links TRBV6-5 to TRBJ2-7; a possible D gene is TRBD1 (5 bases). This CDR3 has 13 amino acids. In germline, CDR1 is MNHEY, CDR2 SVGAGI. Deletions cut 5 bases from V and 0 bases from J, with 8 bases between. In nucleotides, the CDR3 is TGTGCCAGCAGTACAGGCCTCTCCTACGAGCAGTACGTC. Its translation is CASSTGLSYEQYV.

The V gene is TRBV6-4, the J gene TRBJ2-1; 8 positions agree with TRBD2. This CDR3 has 15 amino acids. CDR1 and CDR2 (germline): MRHNA, SNTAGT. After removal of 4 bases from V and 5 bases from J, the junction contained 7 bases not matched to a gene. Here the CDR3 DNA reads TGTGCCAGCAGTGTCCTTGCGGGGGGTAACAATGAGCAGTTCTTC. Its protein product is CASSVLAGGNNEQFF.

The J gene is TRBJ2-5, the V gene TRBV14, with a weak D call TRBD2 (7 bases). V was shortened by 1 base and J by 2 bases, with 26 bases between the two germline ends. CDR3 length: 20 residues. Germline CDR1 reads SGHDN; CDR2 reads FVKESK. Written as DNA, the CDR3 is TGTGCCAGCAGCCAAGCCCTGACCTCGGGGGGCCAGATCCGACAAGAGACCCAGTACTTC. Residues: CASSQALTSGGQIRQETQYF.

Regarding this clone: Possible read error: a much larger clone is one base away. The same CDR3 is also encoded by other DNA sequences in this sample. The chain recombines TRBV5-1 with TRBJ2-3; D not resolved. The CDR3 loop spans 11 amino acids. From germline, CDR1 is SGHRS and CDR2 YFSETQ. V lost 2 bases and J lost 5, with 3 bases in between. The CDR3 here is CASSFGDTQYF. In DNA form, the CDR3 reads TGCGCCAGCAGCTTTGGAGATACGCAGTATTTT. The whole variable domain, remainder taken from reference TRBV5-1 and TRBJ2-3, is KAGVTQTPRYLIKTRGQQVTLSCSPISGHRSVSWYQQTPGQGLQFLFEYFSETQRNKGNFPGRFSGRQFSNSRSEMNVSTLELGDSALYLCASSFGDTQYFGPGTRLTVL.

The rearrangement uses TRBV20-1 and TRBJ2-7; no firm D call. Germline assignment: CDR1 DFQATT and CDR2 SNEGSKA (reference sequence). CDR3 length: 11 residues. Trimming shortened V by 4 bases and J by 4 bases, and 8 bases separated the two germline ends. Here the CDR3 reads CSAKTGYEQYV. The CDR3 nucleotides are TGCAGTGCTAAGACCGGTTACGAGCAGTACGTC.

The chain recombines TRBV5-1 with TRBJ1-1; D uncertain. The germline V gene encodes CDR1 SGHRS and CDR2 YFSETQ. V was shortened by 1 base and J by 1 base, with 8 bases between the two germline ends. The CDR3 consists of 14 residues. CDR3 bases: TGCGCCAGCAGCTTGCTGTCTCAGAACACTGAAGCTTTCTTT. Translating it yields CASSLLSQNTEAFF.

J is TRBJ2-1 and V is TRBV7-2; 7 bases map to TRBD1. CDR1 and CDR2 (germline): SGHTA, FQGNSA. The V segment lost 0 bases and the J segment 2 bases; nucleotides outside the gene matches: 1. The CDR3 extends over 15 amino acids. In nucleotides, the CDR3 is TGTGCCAGCAGCTTAGCAGGGGGCCCCTACAATGAGCAGTTCTTC. Translation gives CASSLAGGPYNEQFF. Drawing the rest from reference TRBV7-2 and TRBJ2-1, the complete variable domain is GAGVSQSPSNKVTEKGKDVELRCDPISGHTALYWYRQSLGQGLEFLIYFQGNSAPDKSGLPSDRFSAERTGGSVSTLTIQRTQQEDSAVYLCASSLAGGPYNEQFFGPGTRLTVL.

The chain has TRBV27 and TRBJ2-7, with 7 bases aligning to TRBD2. The V gene's germline CDR1 is MNHEY and CDR2 SMNVEV (reference sequence). The junction had 7 bases not matched to a gene; V was cut back by 1 base and J by 1 base. The CDR3 has 16 residues. DNA of the CDR3: TGTGCCAGCAGTTTATACGGCGGCGGGGGTTCCTACGAGCAGTACGTC. This translates into CASSLYGGGGSYEQYV.

J is TRBJ2-5 and V is TRBV2, with D perhaps matching TRBD1 or TRBD2 (5 bases each). Trimming left V 8 bases short and J 7 bases short, with 17 bases between. The CDR3 is 13 amino acids. The V gene's germline CDR1 is SNHLY and CDR2 FYNNEI. CDR3: CASGGVGAPTQYF. The CDR3 bases are TGTGCCAGCGGGGGTGTAGGGGCCCCGACCCAGTACTTC.

This rearrangement joins TRBV5-8 to TRBJ1-6, with D tentatively TRBD1 (6 bases). V shed 5 bases and J shed 0 bases, with 15 bases lying between them. CDR1 and CDR2 (germline): SGHTS, YDEGEE. The length of the CDR3 is 17 residues. CDR3 coding DNA: TGTGCCAGCAGTTATGCCGGGGGCGACTCCTATAATTCACCCCTCCACTTT. It translates to CASSYAGGDSYNSPLHF.

The chain has TRBV15 and TRBJ1-2; 9 nucleotides align to TRBD1. From germline, CDR1 is LNHNV and CDR2 YYDKDF (reference sequence). Trimming took 3 bases from V and 8 from J; bases not matched to a gene: 4. The CDR3 sequence is 13 residues long. The CDR3: CATSRGTGWGYTF. The CDR3 nucleotides read TGTGCCACCAGCAGGGGGACAGGGTGGGGCTACACCTTC.

This rearrangement joins TRBV4-3 to TRBJ1-6; possibly TRBD1 for D (6 bases). CDR1 and CDR2 (germline): LGHNA, YSLEER. The CDR3 loop spans 15 amino acids. Trimming took 0 bases from V and 10 from J, leaving 13 bases between them. The CDR3 spells CASSQDSAGASPLHF. CDR3 coding DNA: TGCGCCAGCAGCCAAGATTCTGCAGGGGCCTCACCCCTCCACTTT.

The chain is built from TRBV7-9 and TRBJ1-2, with D possibly being TRBD1 (5 bases). V dropped 7 bases and J dropped 8 bases, with 17 bases sitting between them. This CDR3 is 13 amino acids long. CDR1 and CDR2 (germline): SEHNR, FQNEAQ (reference sequence). CDR3 protein: CASTPVAGNGYTF. CDR3 bases: TGTGCCAGCACCCCCGTAGCAGGGAACGGCTACACCTTC.

The genes are TRBV7-2 and TRBJ1-1; D gene uncertain. This CDR3 has 15 residues. V was pared by 1 base and J by 1 base, with 10 bases between. CDR1 SGHTA and CDR2 FQGNSA come from the germline V gene. The CDR3 loop is CASSLGQATNTEAFF. The CDR3 nucleotides read TGTGCCAGCAGCTTAGGGCAGGCAACGAACACTGAAGCTTTCTTT.